This T cell receptor (beta chain) was found in a study of neoadjuvant nivolumab and ipilimumab in lung cancer. Across the study: The combination arm added day-1 ipilimumab 1 mg/kg to nivolumab 3 mg/kg on days 1, 15, 29.

V lost 8 bases, J lost 2 bases, and 14 bases lay in between. CDR3 length: 14 residues. CDR1 and CDR2 (germline): SGHTA, FQGNSA. This clone has only one observation. Its antigen is not identified. Points from the study as a whole: Resected tumors had greater TCR richness and clonality than uninvolved lung. Pathologic regression was not significantly tied to TCR clonality. Blood richness before therapy tracked richness in tumors resected after neoadjuvant therapy.

Assay: immunoSEQ multiplex PCR; the TCRdb copy retains only in-frame clones and omits some. Of tens of thousands of clones listed, around 88% are singletons. The material was blood, obtained before neoadjuvant nivolumab, alone or with ipilimumab. The gene calls are TRBV7-2 and TRBJ2-3; D is perhaps TRBD1 (6 bases). The sequence came from an adult with non-small cell lung cancer. Some clones in this sample may be carry-over from other donors' samples. CDR3 bases: TGTGCCAGCGGCCCCGGGACAACCACAGATACGCAGTATTTT. This translates into CASGPGTTTDTQYF. Full variable domain (rest looked up from reference TRBV7-2 and TRBJ2-3): GAGVSQSPSNKVTEKGKDVELRCDPISGHTALYWYRQSLGQGLEFLIYFQGNSAPDKSGLPSDRFSAERTGGSVSTLTIQRTQQEDSAVYLCASGPGTTTDTQYFGPGTRLTVL.